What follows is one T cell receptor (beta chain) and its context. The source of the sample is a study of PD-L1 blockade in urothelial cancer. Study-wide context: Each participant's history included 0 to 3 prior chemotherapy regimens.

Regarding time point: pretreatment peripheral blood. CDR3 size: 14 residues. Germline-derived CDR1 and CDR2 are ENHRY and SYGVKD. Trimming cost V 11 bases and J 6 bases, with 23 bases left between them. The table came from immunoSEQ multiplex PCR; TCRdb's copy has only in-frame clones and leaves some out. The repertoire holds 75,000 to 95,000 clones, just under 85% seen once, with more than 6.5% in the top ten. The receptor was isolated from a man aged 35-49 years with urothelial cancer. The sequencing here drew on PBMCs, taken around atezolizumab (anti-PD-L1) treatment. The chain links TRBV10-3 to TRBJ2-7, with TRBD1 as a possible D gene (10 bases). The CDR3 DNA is TGTGCCGTTAGCGGGGGACAGGGGACCCCCGAGCAGTACTTC. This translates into CAVSGGQGTPEQYF.